Listed below are T cell receptor beta chains from one sample, sequenced in a study of cytomegalovirus exposure and HLA in healthy donors. TCRdb keeps only in-frame clones here, not all; method: immunoSEQ multiplex PCR. The sample lists approximately 240,000 clones; about 89% were seen once. Sequenced material: PBMCs. Receptors originate from a woman aged 18 to 35 in good health and CMV-seronegative. Each CDR3 is given with its conserved first and last residue. The D gene is left open where the match is weak. Some rows have no size entry. The others give once, few or many, or a class for an expanded clone.

CDR3 length,J gene,clone size,V gene,D gene,CDR3 DNA,CDR3 protein
14,TRBJ2-7,.,TRBV27,.,TGTGCCAGCAGCCACTCGAGGACAACGTACGAGCAGTACTTC,CASSHSRTTYEQYF
15,TRBJ2-5,.,TRBV6-6,.,TGTGCCAGCAGTTACTCAAATCGGGACCAAGAGACCCAGTACTTC,CASSYSNRDQETQYF
15,TRBJ1-1,once,TRBV4-1,TRBD1,TGCGCCAGCAGCCAAGTCCAGGGGGTAGGCACTGAAGCTTTCTTT,CASSQVQGVGTEAFF
14,TRBJ2-1,.,TRBV9,.,TGTGCCAGCAGCTTCGATAGCAGCTTCAATGAGCAGTTCTTC,CASSFDSSFNEQFF
15,TRBJ2-3,once,TRBV27,TRBD1,TGTGCCAGCAGTAAAAGGACAGGGGGACATCGTACGCAGTATTTT,CASSKRTGGHRTQYF
16,TRBJ1-5,.,TRBV4-3,.,TGCGCCAGCAGCCAAGCCTTCACAGTCTTCGATCAGCCCCAGCATTTT,CASSQAFTVFDQPQHF
14,TRBJ2-1,.,TRBV6-5,.,TGTGCCAGCGCCCTCAGGGGCTCCTACAATGAGCAGTTCTTC,CASALRGSYNEQFF
15,TRBJ2-7,.,TRBV4-2,.,TGTGCCAGCAGCCAAGGACTGTCCACTACCTACGAGCAGTACTTC,CASSQGLSTTYEQYF
13,TRBJ1-2,.,TRBV14,.,TGTGCCAGCAGTTTCACCAGGGCCTATGGCTACACCTTC,CASSFTRAYGYTF
16,TRBJ2-2,.,TRBV5-1,TRBD2,TGCGCCAGCAGCAAAGCCGGGACTAGCGGGCCCGGGGAGCTGTTTTTT,CASSKAGTSGPGELFF